These 30 T cell receptor beta chains were sequenced from one sample in a study of molecular identifiers for immune sequencing clone quantification. TCRdb ran MiXCR on the PCR reads and lists one entry per CDR3 protein. The data show some 590,000 distinct CDR3 sequences, about 25% seen once. The specimen sequenced was naive CD8+ T cells from blood, with Jurkat cell RNA spiked in. Stated subset: FACS-sorted CD8+CD4-CCR7+CD45RA+ naive T cells. These receptors all stem from a human donor in good health. Some libraries in this study had Jurkat cell RNA spiked in.

Note on this clonotype: No conserved phenylalanine or tryptophan ends this CDR3, so it is likely a read error. The chain has TRBV19 and TRBJ1-2; D gene unclear. Trimming removed 6 bases at V and 0 bases at J, with 8 bases between. The CDR3 has 13 amino acids. CDR1 and CDR2 from the germline V gene are LNHDA and SQIVND (reference sequence). The CDR3 DNA reads TGTGCCAGTAGCCTCACAGCTAACTATGGCTACACCTAC. Amino acids: CASSLTANYGYTY.

This clonotype was seen repeatedly, ten times or more. The genes are TRBV7-9 and TRBJ2-3, with D uncertain. This CDR3 contains 17 residues. With 5 bases removed from V and 4 bases from J, the gap between germline ends came to 22 bases. CDR1 is SEHNR, CDR2 FQNEAQ, per germline (reference sequence). The CDR3 nucleotides read TGTGCCAGCAGCCACCATCACCGTTTGGAGACCCCAGATACGCAGTATTTT. It specifies CASSHHHRLETPDTQYF.

V is TRBV2 and J is TRBJ1-5; no clear D gene. This CDR3 contains 18 residues. Trimming took 1 base from V and 0 from J, leaving 16 bases between them. Germline-derived CDR1 and CDR2 are SNHLY and FYNNEI. The CDR3 sequence: CASSEGYRVPYSNQPQHF. For the CDR3, the DNA is TGTGCCAGCAGTGAAGGATATAGGGTCCCCTATAGCAATCAGCCCCAGCATTTT.

The chain uses TRBV4-3 and TRBJ2-2; D perhaps matches TRBD2 (5 bases). Trimming pared 0 bases from V and 5 bases from J, leaving 16 bases between. The CDR3 sequence is 17 residues long. The germline V gene encodes CDR1 LGHNA and CDR2 YSLEER. The DNA of the CDR3 is TGCGCCAGCAGCCAAGACCGGCTCGGGGAGAATACCGGGGAGCTGTTTTTT. Its protein product is CASSQDRLGENTGELFF.

The chain links TRBV12-3 or TRBV12-4 to TRBJ2-1; perhaps TRBD1 as D (6 bases). V lost 1 base, J lost 9 bases, and 16 bases lay in between. The CDR3 totals 15 residues. CDR3 amino acids: CASSLVAIRGPEQFF. DNA of the CDR3: TGTGCCAGCAGTTTAGTGGCGATCAGGGGACCTGAGCAGTTCTTC.

The rearrangement uses TRBV4-1 and TRBJ1-3; D is perhaps TRBD1 (5 bases). V lost 0 bases and J lost 2, with 8 bases in between. Germline loops: CDR1 MGHRA, CDR2 YSYEKL. The CDR3 is made up of 15 amino acids. The CDR3 sequence: CASSQDMGPGNTIYF. The CDR3, as DNA: TGCGCCAGCAGCCAAGATATGGGGCCTGGAAACACCATATATTTT.

This clonotype was counted a few times. This rearrangement joins TRBV5-1 to TRBJ1-1; D is uncertain. The CDR3 spans 13 residues. CDR1 and CDR2 from the germline V gene are SGHRS and YFSETQ. V lost 1 base and J lost 5, with 9 bases in between. The CDR3 is CASSLSPGTEAFF. CDR3 DNA: TGCGCCAGCAGCTTGAGTCCTGGGACTGAAGCTTTCTTT.

In this sample, this clonotype turned up many times. V and J are TRBV7-9 and TRBJ1-5; D may be TRBD1 (6 bases). Germline loops: CDR1 SEHNR, CDR2 FQNEAQ (reference sequence). This CDR3 has 15 residues. Trimming stripped 5 bases from V and 2 bases from J, with 13 bases between. This CDR3 reads CASSPQGVGNQPQHF. CDR3 nucleotide sequence: TGTGCCAGCAGCCCACAGGGTGTGGGCAATCAGCCCCAGCATTTT. Using reference TRBV7-9 and TRBJ1-5 for the parts outside the CDR3, the full variable domain is DTGVSQNPRHKITKRGQNVTFRCDPISEHNRLYWYRQTLGQGPEFLTYFQNEAQLEKSRLLSDRFSAERPKGSFSTLEIQRTEQGDSAMYLCASSPQGVGNQPQHFGDGTRLSIL.

This clonotype has a count of ten or more. V and J are TRBV27 and TRBJ2-6; D is unresolved. V lost 6 bases, J lost 2 bases, and 11 bases lay in between. Germline V gene lookup returns CDR1 MNHEY and CDR2 SMNVEV (reference sequence). The CDR3 consists of 15 residues. The CDR3 sequence is CASSLVGPGANVLTF. CDR3 coding DNA: TGTGCCAGCAGCCTCGTAGGCCCTGGGGCCAACGTCCTGACTTTC.

The sample holds many counts of this clonotype. V and J are TRBV5-1 and TRBJ2-5; D may be TRBD2 (6 bases). The CDR3 length is 16 residues. CDR1 and CDR2 from the germline V gene are SGHRS and YFSETQ. V dropped 2 bases and J dropped 2 bases, with 16 bases sitting between them. The CDR3 sequence: CASSFWRGPLQETQYF. The DNA of the CDR3 is TGCGCCAGCAGCTTTTGGAGGGGACCTTTACAAGAGACCCAGTACTTC.

There are a few counts of this clonotype. The V and J genes are TRBV6-5 and TRBJ2-7, with D perhaps assigned TRBD1 or TRBD2 (5 bases each). This CDR3 is 15 amino acids long. Germline V CDR1 and CDR2: MNHEY, SVGAGI. Trimming removed 5 bases from V and 2 bases from J, with 16 bases in between. This CDR3 is CASSPTGTATYEQYF. The CDR3 DNA is TGTGCCAGCAGTCCGACCGGGACCGCTACCTACGAGCAGTACTTC.

The J gene is TRBJ1-1, the V gene TRBV4-3; TRBD1 matches 11 bases. Trimming at V came to 11 bases and at J to 5 bases, leaving 13 bases not matched to a gene. The CDR3 covers 15 residues. Germline-derived CDR1 and CDR2 are LGHNA and YSLEER. In nucleotides, the CDR3 is TGCGCCCGCCGCCAAGTGGGACAGGGGGGGACTGAAGCTTTCTTT. Amino acid sequence: CARRQVGQGGTEAFF.

This clonotype has a handful of counts. The rearrangement uses TRBV27 and TRBJ2-7; TRBD2 matches at 8 bases. The CDR3 runs 13 residues. The V segment lost 5 bases and the J segment 5 bases; nucleotides outside the gene matches: 5. Looked up from germline, CDR1 is MNHEY and CDR2 is SMNVEV (reference sequence). Here the CDR3 DNA reads TGTGCCAGCAGTAGCGGGAGCTTCCACGAGCAGTACTTC. Protein product: CASSSGSFHEQYF.

About this clonotype itself: Germline is not matched at one junction end, which may reflect a read error. The rearrangement links TRBV6-5 to TRBJ2-4; a weak D match, TRBD1 (7 bases). The CDR3 has 15 amino acids. The V gene's germline CDR1 is MNHEY and CDR2 SVGAGI. CDR3 loop: CAGRSRGASKNIQYF. The DNA for the CDR3 is TGTGCCGGCAGATCCAGGGGGGCATCCAAAAACATTCAGTACTTC.

This clonotype was counted many times. V is TRBV9 and J is TRBJ2-5; D is ambiguous. CDR1 and CDR2 from the germline V gene are SGDLS and YYNGEE. There are 13 residues in the CDR3. V lost 4 bases and J 5 bases, leaving 12 bases between the germline ends. The CDR3 region is CASSPTVSETQYF. The CDR3, as DNA: TGTGCCAGCAGCCCCACAGTGAGTGAGACCCAGTACTTC.

On this clonotype itself: A much larger clonotype is one base distant, so this may be a read error. The chain employs TRBV20-1 and TRBJ2-7; 10 bases match TRBD2. Germline assignment: CDR1 DFQATT and CDR2 SNEGSKA (reference sequence). V was clipped by 0 bases and J by 7 bases; unmatched bases: 9. This CDR3 comprises 15 residues. The CDR3 DNA sequence: TGCAGTGCTAGAGATGTCACTAGCGGGGCCCAAGAGCAGTACTTC. Residues: CSARDVTSGAQEQYF.

This clonotype was detected only a few times. The chain couples TRBV6-2 or TRBV6-3 to TRBJ2-7; 8 nucleotides match TRBD1. With 6 bases clipped from V and 1 base from J, the junction kept 8 bases outside the gene matches. Germline V lookup: CDR1 MNHEY, CDR2 SVGEGT. The CDR3 runs to 15 residues. The CDR3 DNA reads as TGTGCCAGCAGCCCCCTGAGACAGGGGTCCTACGAGCAGTACTTC. Its protein is CASSPLRQGSYEQYF.

This clonotype was seen at least ten times. This chain uses TRBV4-3 with TRBJ2-1; D is unresolved. CDR3 length equals 15 residues. CDR1 and CDR2 from the germline V gene are LGHNA and YSLEER. Deletions cut 1 base from V and 7 bases from J, with 14 bases between. The CDR3 loop reads CASSQGLDVRNEQFF. CDR3 in DNA: TGCGCCAGCAGCCAAGGGCTTGACGTTCGAAATGAGCAGTTCTTC.

A few counts support this clonotype. J is TRBJ2-5 and V is TRBV24-1, with D possibly being TRBD2 (5 bases). The CDR3 extends over 14 amino acids. Trimming removed 7 bases at V and 4 bases at J, with 15 bases between. CDR1 and CDR2 from the germline V gene are KGHDR and SFDVKD. CDR3 DNA: TGTGCCACCAGGCGGGCTAGACCCTTAGAGACCCAGTACTTC. Translated: CATRRARPLETQYF.

The chain has TRBV30 and TRBJ1-3; D call uncertain. The ends were cut back, 4 bases at V and 15 bases at J, with 19 bases in the middle. This CDR3 has 12 amino acids. Germline values: CDR1 GTSNPN, CDR2 SVGIG (reference sequence). Written as DNA, the CDR3 is TGTGCCTGGACCCCACGGCGGGGAAGAGGATATTTT. Translated, it gives CAWTPRRGRGYF.

This clonotype was counted only a few times. The chain couples TRBV5-6 to TRBJ2-3; D remains unclear. Trimming cost V 1 base and J 2 bases, with 5 bases left between them. This CDR3 has 13 amino acids. CDR1 is SGHDT and CDR2 is YYEEEE in the germline V gene. The CDR3 bases are TGTGCCAGCAGCTTGTCCGTCACAGATACGCAGTATTTT. This gives the protein CASSLSVTDTQYF. The full variable domain, its missing parts supplied by reference TRBV5-6 and TRBJ2-3, is DAGVTQSPTHLIKTRGQQVTLRCSPKSGHDTVSWYQQALGQGPQFIFQYYEEEERQRGNFPDRFSGHQFPNYSSELNVNALLLGDSALYLCASSLSVTDTQYFGPGTRLTVL.

For this clonotype: This could be a read error, since a much larger clone is one nucleotide away. This chain connects TRBV19 to TRBJ2-1; no definite D call. Germline loops: CDR1 LNHDA, CDR2 SQIVND (reference sequence). Trimming cost V 4 bases and J 7 bases, with 5 bases left between them. The CDR3 is 11 residues long. The CDR3 loop reads CASSTRNEQFF. The CDR3 nucleotides are TGTGCCAGTAGTACTCGGAATGAGCAGTTCTTC.

A few counts support this clonotype. V and J are TRBV6-4 and TRBJ2-3; 8 positions agree with TRBD1. The V gene's germline CDR1 is MRHNA and CDR2 SNTAGT. This CDR3 spans 14 amino acids. Trimming cost V 5 bases and J 4 bases; bases outside gene matches: 5. In DNA, the CDR3 is TGTGCCAGCAGTCCGACAGGGGACCCAGATACGCAGTATTTT. Amino acid sequence: CASSPTGDPDTQYF.

This clonotype has only a few counts. Relative to the germline gene, one junction end is altered; a read error may explain this. V and J are TRBV20-1 and TRBJ2-7, with 8 positions matching TRBD1. The CDR3 is 14 residues long. CDR1 and CDR2 (germline): DFQATT, SNEGSKA (reference sequence). The CDR3 spells CGARGTGHSYEQYF. The CDR3 DNA is TGCGGTGCCCGCGGGACAGGACACTCCTACGAGCAGTACTTC.

This clonotype was counted many times. The genes are TRBV9 and TRBJ2-2; D is ambiguous. This CDR3 contains 13 residues. V lost 1 base, J lost 3 bases, and 4 bases lay in between. The germline gives CDR1 SGDLS, CDR2 YYNGEE. CDR3 in DNA: TGTGCCAGCAGCGTATGGGACACCGGGGAGCTGTTTTTT. This gives the protein CASSVWDTGELFF.

This clonotype was seen many times. The chain uses TRBV28 and TRBJ1-5; no clear D gene. Per germline, CDR1 MDHEN and CDR2 SYDVKM. The CDR3 is made up of 14 amino acids. Trimming stripped 3 bases from V and 2 bases from J, with 8 bases between. The CDR3 nucleotides are TGTGCCAGCAGTTTGTACAGTGGCAATCAGCCCCAGCATTTT. Its translation is CASSLYSGNQPQHF.

At least ten counts were recorded for this clonotype. The rearrangement uses TRBV20-1 and TRBJ2-5; D might be TRBD1 or TRBD2, each matching 6 bases. V dropped 7 bases and J dropped 4 bases, with 10 bases sitting between them. Germline CDR1 DFQATT, CDR2 SNEGSKA (reference sequence). CDR3 length equals 11 residues. CDR3 coding DNA: TGCAGTGGAGGGGGGCGAGAGACCCAGTACTTC. It specifies CSGGGRETQYF.

This clonotype showed up many times. This chain uses TRBV19 with TRBJ1-1, with D maybe TRBD1 (6 bases). The germline CDR1 and CDR2 sequences are LNHDA and SQIVND (reference sequence). The CDR3 extends over 12 amino acids. Between the trimmed V and J ends, which lost 9 bases and 1 base, there was a span of 9 bases. The CDR3 DNA follows: TGTGCCAGCGTGACAGGGAACACTGAAGCTTTCTTT. It encodes CASVTGNTEAFF.

A word on this clonotype: A read error is possible here, since a much larger clone lies one base away. The J gene is TRBJ2-2, the V gene TRBV7-9; D is unresolved. The CDR3 extends over 13 amino acids. Germline CDR1 is SEHNR and CDR2 is FQNEAQ (reference sequence). V dropped 6 bases and J dropped 6 bases, with 11 bases sitting between them. The CDR3 region has the DNA TGTGCCAGCAGACTCCCCTCTGCCGGGGAGCTGTTTTTT. Translated: CASRLPSAGELFF.

The genes are TRBV5-5 and TRBJ2-7, with 9 bases aligning to TRBD1. The CDR3 totals 15 residues. With 3 bases clipped from V and 6 bases from J, the junction kept 10 bases outside the gene matches. Germline assignment: CDR1 SGHKS and CDR2 YYEKEE (reference sequence). The CDR3 spells CASSSSPGQGSEQYF. As DNA, the CDR3 is TGTGCCAGCAGCTCTTCTCCGGGACAGGGTTCCGAGCAGTACTTC.